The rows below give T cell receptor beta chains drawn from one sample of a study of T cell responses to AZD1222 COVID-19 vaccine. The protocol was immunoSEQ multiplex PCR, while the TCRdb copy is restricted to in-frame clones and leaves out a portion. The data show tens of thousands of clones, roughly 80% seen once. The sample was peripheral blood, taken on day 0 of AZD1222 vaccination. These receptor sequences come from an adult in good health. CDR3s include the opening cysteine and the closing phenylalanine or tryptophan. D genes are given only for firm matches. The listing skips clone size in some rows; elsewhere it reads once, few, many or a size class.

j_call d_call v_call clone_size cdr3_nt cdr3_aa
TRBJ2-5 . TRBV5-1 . TGCGCCAGCAGTCTAAGAGAGACCCAGTACTTC CASSLRETQYF
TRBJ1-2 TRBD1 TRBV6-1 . TGTGCCAGCAGTGAGTCAGGGGGCGACGGCTACACCTTC CASSESGGDGYTF
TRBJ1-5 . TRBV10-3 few TGTGCCATCAGTGATCAGGGGAGCAATCAGCCCCAGCATTTT CAISDQGSNQPQHF
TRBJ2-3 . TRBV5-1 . TGCGCCAGCAGCTCACCCTCAGGACACTACACAGATACGCAGTATTTT CASSSPSGHYTDTQYF
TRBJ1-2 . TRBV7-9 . TGTGCCAGCAGCGCATACGGGAAGGCTAACTATGGCTACACCTTC CASSAYGKANYGYTF
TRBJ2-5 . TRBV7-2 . TGTGCCAGCAGCTTAGTGGGGAAAGAGACCCAGTACTTC CASSLVGKETQYF
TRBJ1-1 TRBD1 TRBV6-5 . TGTGCCAGCAGTTACCGGCATTCAGGGGGCGCAGAGGCTTTCTTT CASSYRHSGGAEAFF
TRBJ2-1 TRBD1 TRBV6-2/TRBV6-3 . TGTGCCAGCAGTTACCCGTCGGACAGGGTTTCAGATGAGCAGTTCTTC CASSYPSDRVSDEQFF
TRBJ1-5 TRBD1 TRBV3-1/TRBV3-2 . TGTGCCAGCAGCCAAGGAGACAGGGGTAGCAATCAGCCCCAGCATTTT CASSQGDRGSNQPQHF
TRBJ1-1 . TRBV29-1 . TGCAGCGCCACGACAGCCTTGAACACTGAAGCTTTCTTT CSATTALNTEAFF
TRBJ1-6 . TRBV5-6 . TGTGCCAGCAGCCGTCTGGGGGGTATCAATTCACCCCTCCACTTT CASSRLGGINSPLHF
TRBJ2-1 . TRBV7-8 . TGTGCCAGCAGCTTAGGGGGGGCGAGCTCCTACAATGAGCAGTTCTTC CASSLGGASSYNEQFF
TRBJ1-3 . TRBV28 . TGTGCCAGCGAGAACGGACTGTTCTCTGGAAACACCATATATTTT CASENGLFSGNTIYF
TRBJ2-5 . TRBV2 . TGTGCCAGCAGTGAACTGGGGGAGGAGACCCAGTACTTC CASSELGEETQYF
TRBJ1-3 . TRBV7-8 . TGTGCCAGCAGCACCCGGGTGATAGCTGGAAACACCATATATTTT CASSTRVIAGNTIYF
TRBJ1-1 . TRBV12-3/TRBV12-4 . TGTGCCAGCAGTTTGCCAGGGAAGCCTGAAGCTTTCTTT CASSLPGKPEAFF
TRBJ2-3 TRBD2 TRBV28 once TGTGCCAGCAGTTTACCTAGCGGACTAGATACGCAGTATTTT CASSLPSGLDTQYF
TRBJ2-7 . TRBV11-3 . TGTGCCAGCAGCTTAGTGCAGGGGAGCTACGAGCAGTACTTC CASSLVQGSYEQYF
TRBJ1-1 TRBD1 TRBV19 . TGTGCCAGTAGTATCCTCGGGACAGGGTCAATGAACACTGAAGCTTTCTTT CASSILGTGSMNTEAFF
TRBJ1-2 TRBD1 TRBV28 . TGTGCCAGCAGTTTATCGGACAGGGTGGATGGCTACACCTTC CASSLSDRVDGYTF
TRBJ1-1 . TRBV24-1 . TGTGCCACCAGGAATCACCTCGGGGGGGACACTGAAGCTTTCTTT CATRNHLGGDTEAFF
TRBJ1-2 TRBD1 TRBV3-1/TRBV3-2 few TGTGCCAGCAGCCGAGGACAGGCTAGAGATGGCTACACCTTC CASSRGQARDGYTF
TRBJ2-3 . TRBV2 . TGTGCCAGCAGTGAATACCAAAGGATAAGGACGCAGTATTTT CASSEYQRIRTQYF
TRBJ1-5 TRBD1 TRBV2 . TGTGCCAGCGGGGGACAGGGCTATCAGCCCCAGCATTTT CASGGQGYQPQHF
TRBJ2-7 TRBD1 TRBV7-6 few TGTGCCAGCAGCACGATCCACAGGGGGCGTTCCTACGAGCAGTACTTC CASSTIHRGRSYEQYF
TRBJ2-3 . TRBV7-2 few TGTGCCAGCAGCCCAGAGGGGTTCAGGGGGGGAACAGATACGCAGTATTTT CASSPEGFRGGTDTQYF
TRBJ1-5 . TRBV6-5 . TGTGCCAGCAGTTCTAACGGGGTTAATCAGCCCCAGCATTTT CASSSNGVNQPQHF
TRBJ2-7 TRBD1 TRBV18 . TGTGCCAGCTCAGCTGGGACAGGACGGGAAGAGCAGTACTTC CASSAGTGREEQYF
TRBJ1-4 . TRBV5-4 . TGTGCCAGCAGCTCCGCCGGGACAAGGGGTAATGAAAAACTGTTTTTT CASSSAGTRGNEKLFF
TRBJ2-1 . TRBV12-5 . TGTGCTAGTGGTTTAGGGGGGTACAATGAGCAGTTCTTC CASGLGGYNEQFF
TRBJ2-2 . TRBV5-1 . TGCGCCAGCAGCGGAGGGGGCGCGAACACCGGGGAGCTGTTTTTT CASSGGGANTGELFF
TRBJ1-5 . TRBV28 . TGTGCCAGCAGTTTTCGGGCAGGGTATCAGCCCCAGCATTTT CASSFRAGYQPQHF
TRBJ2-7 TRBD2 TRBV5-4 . TGTGCCAGCAGCTTGGGCACTAGCGGAAACTACGAGCAGTACTTC CASSLGTSGNYEQYF
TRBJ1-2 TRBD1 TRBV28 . TGTGCCAGCAGCGCCGGGACAGGGGTGGAAGTCTATGGCTACACCTTC CASSAGTGVEVYGYTF
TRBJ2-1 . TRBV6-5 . TGTGCCAGCACCCGCACCCCTCAGGCTGAGCAGTTCTTC CASTRTPQAEQFF